Listed below are T cell receptor beta chains from one sample, sequenced in a study of radiation and T cells in renal cell carcinoma. Repertoires were generated with immunoSEQ multiplex PCR, while TCRdb's copy carries only in-frame clones and drops some. The sample includes 150,000 or so clones, about 88% of them seen just once. The sequences come from blood, collected from a patient whose treatment included radiotherapy and nephrectomy. The receptors shown here come from a woman in her seventies with renal cell carcinoma. CDR3s include the opening cysteine and the closing phenylalanine or tryptophan. D genes are given only for firm matches. Rows give clone size only sometimes, using once, few, many, or a class for an expanded clone.

abundance: .; v_gene: TRBV7-2; j_gene: TRBJ1-2; d_gene: .; CDR3nt: TGTGCCAGCAGTTTTGACAGTGCTGACTATGGCTACACCTTC; CDR3aa: CASSFDSADYGYTF
abundance: .; v_gene: TRBV5-1; j_gene: TRBJ2-5; d_gene: TRBD2; CDR3nt: TGCGCCAGCAGCTTGGGACTAGCGGGGTACGGGACCCAGTACTTC; CDR3aa: CASSLGLAGYGTQYF
abundance: .; v_gene: TRBV19; j_gene: TRBJ2-2; d_gene: TRBD2; CDR3nt: TGTGCCAGTAGTCCCCTAGCGGGGGGGGAGCTGTTTTTT; CDR3aa: CASSPLAGGELFF
abundance: .; v_gene: TRBV5-4; j_gene: TRBJ2-5; d_gene: TRBD1; CDR3nt: TGTGCCAGCAGCCAAGGACAGGGTCGGGAGACCCAGTACTTC; CDR3aa: CASSQGQGRETQYF
abundance: .; v_gene: TRBV5-1; j_gene: TRBJ2-2; d_gene: .; CDR3nt: TGCGCCAGCAGCTTGCCGGGGACCGGGGAGCTGTTTTTT; CDR3aa: CASSLPGTGELFF
abundance: .; v_gene: TRBV5-1; j_gene: TRBJ2-7; d_gene: .; CDR3nt: TGCGCCAGCAGCGCCGACCGGGACATGTTTTCCTACGAGCAGTACTTC; CDR3aa: CASSADRDMFSYEQYF
abundance: once; v_gene: TRBV15; j_gene: TRBJ2-7; d_gene: .; CDR3nt: TGTGCCACCAGCAGAGGCGCGGGCGGCACCTACGAGCAGTACTTC; CDR3aa: CATSRGAGGTYEQYF
abundance: few; v_gene: TRBV27; j_gene: TRBJ2-3; d_gene: .; CDR3nt: TGTGCCAGCAGTATGCGGTTAAGCACAGATACGCAGTATTTT; CDR3aa: CASSMRLSTDTQYF
abundance: .; v_gene: TRBV30; j_gene: TRBJ1-6; d_gene: .; CDR3nt: TGTGCCTGGAGTGTACAGCAGGGTAATTCACCCCTCCACTTT; CDR3aa: CAWSVQQGNSPLHF
abundance: .; v_gene: TRBV7-9; j_gene: TRBJ1-2; d_gene: .; CDR3nt: TGTGCCAGCAATTCGGGGCTTCCCACGGAAGGCTACACCTTC; CDR3aa: CASNSGLPTEGYTF
abundance: .; v_gene: TRBV7-9; j_gene: TRBJ2-2; d_gene: .; CDR3nt: TGTGCCAGCAGCTTAAGTGGGGCCGGGGAGCTGTTTTTT; CDR3aa: CASSLSGAGELFF
abundance: once; v_gene: TRBV5-4; j_gene: TRBJ1-2; d_gene: TRBD1; CDR3nt: TGTGCCAGCAGCGGCCCCCGGGACAGGGGCAATGGCTACACCTTC; CDR3aa: CASSGPRDRGNGYTF
abundance: .; v_gene: TRBV9; j_gene: TRBJ1-4; d_gene: .; CDR3nt: TGTGCCAGCAGCTCAGGGGTCGGGTCAACTAATGAAAAACTGTTTTTT; CDR3aa: CASSSGVGSTNEKLFF
abundance: .; v_gene: TRBV30; j_gene: TRBJ2-2; d_gene: .; CDR3nt: TGTGCCTGGAATACGAACACCGGGGAGCTGTTTTTT; CDR3aa: CAWNTNTGELFF
abundance: .; v_gene: TRBV5-1; j_gene: TRBJ2-3; d_gene: TRBD2; CDR3nt: TGCGCCAGCAGAAACCTAGCGGAGATTACAGATACGCAGTATTTT; CDR3aa: CASRNLAEITDTQYF
abundance: .; v_gene: TRBV5-6; j_gene: TRBJ1-6; d_gene: .; CDR3nt: TGTGCCAGCAGCCAACAGACGGTGGGGAATTCACCCCTCCACTTT; CDR3aa: CASSQQTVGNSPLHF
abundance: .; v_gene: TRBV30; j_gene: TRBJ2-6; d_gene: .; CDR3nt: TGTGGATGGGGTTCTGGGGCCAACGTCCTGACTTTC; CDR3aa: CGWGSGANVLTF
abundance: .; v_gene: TRBV13; j_gene: TRBJ1-6; d_gene: .; CDR3nt: TGTGCCAGCAGCTTAGGTCAGGTATTGCTCAATTCACCCCTCCACTTT; CDR3aa: CASSLGQVLLNSPLHF
abundance: .; v_gene: TRBV2; j_gene: TRBJ2-1; d_gene: .; CDR3nt: TGTGCCAGCAGTGAAGGGAATTTAAATGAGCAGTTCTTC; CDR3aa: CASSEGNLNEQFF
abundance: .; v_gene: TRBV19; j_gene: TRBJ2-5; d_gene: .; CDR3nt: TGTGCCAGTAGTTTCGGCCGGGAGACCCAGTACTTC; CDR3aa: CASSFGRETQYF